Following are 10 T cell receptor beta chains from one sample sequenced in a study of blood T cell repertoires in COVID-19. Only in-frame clones appear in the TCRdb table, and some are missing; sequencing was by immunoSEQ multiplex PCR. The sample includes 230,000 or so clones, about 85% seen only once; the top ten take around 6.3%. The sequenced material came from PBMCs or T cells enriched from blood (not recorded which). Source of these receptors: a woman between 45 and 65 years old who had been exposed to COVID-19.

The gene calls are TRBV9 and TRBJ2-7; possible D gene TRBD1, 5 bases. The V end was cut by 3 bases, the J end by 0 bases, with 10 bases between. The CDR3 loop spans 14 amino acids. The V gene's germline CDR1 is SGDLS and CDR2 YYNGEE. CDR3 residues: CASSDRDSSYEQYF. The CDR3 DNA reads TGTGCCAGCAGCGATCGAGACAGCTCCTACGAGCAGTACTTC. The full variable domain, its missing parts supplied by reference TRBV9 and TRBJ2-7, is DSGVTQTPKHLITATGQRVTLRCSPRSGDLSVYWYQQSLDQGLQFLIQYYNGEERAKGNILERFSAQQFPDLHSELNLSSLELGDSALYFCASSDRDSSYEQYFGPGTRLTVT.

This clone was counted only a few times. V gene TRBV25-1 combines with J gene TRBJ1-1; a weak D match, TRBD1 (5 bases). This CDR3 region has 14 residues. Trimming cost V 5 bases and J 1 base, with 11 bases left between them. In germline, CDR1 is MGHDK, CDR2 SYGVNS. The CDR3 spells CASSYRQSNTEAFF. CDR3 coding DNA: TGTGCCAGCAGTTACAGACAGTCGAACACTGAAGCTTTCTTT.

The chain links TRBV13 to TRBJ2-3; 9 bases match TRBD2. CDR1 and CDR2 from the germline V gene are PRHDT and FYEKMQ (reference sequence). CDR3 length: 15 residues. J was trimmed by 2 bases and V by 7 bases; bases with no gene match: 7. In DNA, the CDR3 is TGTGCCAGCACAACCGGGACTAGCCTCACAGATACGCAGTATTTT. Encoded protein: CASTTGTSLTDTQYF.

The CDR3 protein is CASSWGGSNQPQHF. The CDR3 DNA reads as TGTGCCAGCAGCTGGGGAGGGAGCAATCAGCCCCAGCATTTT. The chain joins TRBV3-1 (or the pseudogene TRBV3-2) to TRBJ1-5; D unresolved. V dropped 5 bases and J dropped 1 base, with 9 bases sitting between them. Germline CDR1 reads LGHDT; CDR2 reads YNNKEL (reference sequence). This CDR3 has 14 residues.

The V call is TRBV4-1, the J call TRBJ2-7; unclear D gene. V dropped 1 base and J dropped 3 bases, with 13 bases sitting between them. The CDR3 sequence is 15 residues long. The germline gives CDR1 MGHRA, CDR2 YSYEKL. CDR3 coding DNA: TGCGCCAGCAGCCAAGCCCTGGGCAACCACTACGAGCAGTACTTC. This codes for CASSQALGNHYEQYF.

The V call is TRBV25-1, the J call TRBJ2-3, with 10 bases identical to TRBD2. With V trimmed by 5 bases and J by 5 bases, 16 bases remained unmatched. The CDR3 extends over 18 amino acids. In germline, CDR1 is MGHDK, CDR2 SYGVNS. The CDR3 DNA follows: TGTGCCAGCAGTACCGATTTAGCGGGGGGTTTAACTAAAGATACGCAGTATTTT. Encoded protein: CASSTDLAGGLTKDTQYF.

V is TRBV7-9 and J is TRBJ1-2, with 11 bases aligning to TRBD1. The CDR3 consists of 17 residues. Germline V CDR1 and CDR2: SEHNR, FQNEAQ (reference sequence). J was trimmed by 0 bases and V by 5 bases; bases with no gene match: 8. The CDR3 sequence is CASSLWTGGAANYGYTF. Here the CDR3 DNA reads TGTGCCAGCAGCCTATGGACAGGGGGCGCGGCTAACTATGGCTACACCTTC.

This clone was recorded a few times. J is TRBJ1-6 and V is TRBV11-3; D is possibly TRBD1 (6 bases). Germline V gives CDR1 SGHNT, CDR2 YENEEA. With 8 bases removed from V and 6 bases from J, the gap between germline ends came to 11 bases. This CDR3 has 13 amino acids. The CDR3 DNA reads TGTGCCAGCGCGGACAGTAGTAATTCACCCCTCCACTTT. Translated, it gives CASADSSNSPLHF.

This sequence joins TRBV24-1 and TRBJ1-5; TRBD1 matches at 8 bases. Per germline, CDR1 KGHDR and CDR2 SFDVKD. Unmatched junction bases numbered 8, after V lost 5 bases and J lost 6 bases. There are 15 residues in the CDR3. CDR3 loop: CATSAAGGDGQPQHF. CDR3 DNA sequence: TGTGCCACCAGTGCGGCAGGGGGCGACGGTCAGCCCCAGCATTTT.

The rearrangement joins TRBV14 to TRBJ2-5; 8 bases line up with TRBD2. There are 18 residues in the CDR3. V lost 2 bases, J lost 3 bases, and 14 bases stayed unmatched. Germline CDR1 reads SGHDN; CDR2 reads FVKESK. In DNA, the CDR3 is TGTGCCAGCAGCCAACGATCACCGGGACTAGGAGGGAAAGAGACCCAGTACTTC. Its translation: CASSQRSPGLGGKETQYF. Together with reference TRBV14 and TRBJ2-5, the CDR3 gives the full variable domain: EAGVTQFPSHSVIEKGQTVTLRCDPISGHDNLYWYRRVMGKEIKFLLHFVKESKQDESGMPNNRFLAERTGGTYSTLKVQPAELEDSGVYFCASSQRSPGLGGKETQYFGPGTRLLVL.